These 18 T cell receptor beta chains share one sample of origin, sequenced in a study of CD8+CD57+ T cells in acquired aplastic anemia. Genomic DNA, serving as template, underwent TCR beta VDJ and CDR3 profiling. MiXCR, run by TCRdb on the reads, gives a single entry per CDR3 protein. The table includes roughly 170,000 distinct CDR3 sequences, less than 50% detected once. By flow cytometry, patients selected for sequencing had shown an expansion of CD8+CD57+ cells. Sequenced input: sorted CD4+, CD8+, or CD8+CD57+ T cells (not recorded which) from PBMCs. These receptors were taken from a human donor with aplastic anemia.

V and J are TRBV29-1 and TRBJ1-1, with D hard to call. Germline V gives CDR1 SQVTM, CDR2 ANQGSEA. The CDR3 sequence is 13 residues long. Trimming took off 4 bases at V and 5 bases at J, with 14 bases between the two ends. This chain's CDR3 is CSVAPAFRTEAFF. The CDR3 nucleotides read TGCAGCGTTGCCCCCGCCTTCCGGACTGAAGCTTTCTTT.

This chain connects TRBV2 to TRBJ1-1; D is unresolved. Looked up from germline, CDR1 is SNHLY and CDR2 is FYNNEI. This CDR3 has 13 residues. Trimming removed 7 bases from V and 6 bases from J, with 15 bases in between. The CDR3, as DNA: TGTGCCAGCACAATGGCAGTGGACGCTGAAGCTTTCTTT. It yields the protein CASTMAVDAEAFF. Filled out from reference TRBV2 and TRBJ1-1, the complete variable domain reads EPEVTQTPSHQVTQMGQEVILRCVPISNHLYFYWYRQILGQKVEFLVSFYNNEISEKSEIFDDQFSVERPDGSNFTLKIRSTKLEDSAMYFCASTMAVDAEAFFGQGTRLTVV.

This clonotype was detected ten times or more. This chain connects TRBV12-3 or TRBV12-4 to TRBJ1-2; the D gene is possibly TRBD1 (5 bases). The V and J ends lost 3 bases and 7 bases respectively, with 9 bases between them. The CDR3 is 12 amino acids. CDR3 region: CASSFEGSGYTF. DNA of the CDR3: TGTGCCAGCAGTTTCGAGGGGTCTGGCTACACCTTC.

Worth noting for this clonotype: A single base separates this from a much larger clone, so it may be a read error. This rearrangement joins TRBV7-9 to TRBJ2-2, with a tentative D call TRBD1 (5 bases). Trimming left V 5 bases short and J 7 bases short, with 17 bases between. CDR3 size: 15 residues. Germline assignment: CDR1 SEHNR and CDR2 FQNEAQ (reference sequence). The CDR3 region has the DNA TGTGCCAGCAGCGGCCCCCAGGGCGGCGGCGGGGAGCTGTTTTTT. Its translation: CASSGPQGGGGELFF.

This clonotype has a count of ten or more. V gene TRBV6-2 or TRBV6-3 combines with J gene TRBJ2-1; D unresolved. CDR3 length: 12 amino acids. V lost 2 bases to trimming and J lost 6 bases, with 5 bases between them. The germline CDR1 and CDR2 sequences are MNHEY and SVGEGT. In nucleotides, the CDR3 is TGTGCCAGCAGTTACGGCGGCAATGAGCAGTTCTTC. Amino acid sequence: CASSYGGNEQFF.

With respect to this clonotype: An end of the junction differs from the germline gene, which may be a read error. As DNA, the CDR3 is TGCGCCAGCAGCCAGCGACACAAGGGCAATGAGCAGTTCTTC. Translated, it gives CASSQRHKGNEQFF. The chain links TRBV11-1 to TRBJ2-1, with D unresolved. The CDR3 spans 14 residues. CDR1 is SGHAT, CDR2 FQDESV, per germline (reference sequence).

The chain is built from TRBV14 and TRBJ2-3; perhaps TRBD1 as D (5 bases). V lost 3 bases and J 0 bases, leaving 13 bases between the germline ends. The V gene's germline CDR1 is SGHDN and CDR2 FVKESK. CDR3 length: 16 amino acids. CDR3 bases: TGTGCCAGCAGCCACCGATATGGGGCTAGCACAGATACGCAGTATTTT. Its protein product is CASSHRYGASTDTQYF.

This clonotype was recorded at least ten times. The chain couples TRBV20-1 to TRBJ1-2; 8 bases fit TRBD1. V lost 5 bases to trimming and J lost 4 bases; unmatched junction nucleotides: 9. CDR3 length: 14 residues. CDR1 and CDR2 (germline): DFQATT, SNEGSKA (reference sequence). CDR3: CSAGNGQGGYGYTF. The CDR3 region has the DNA TGCAGTGCTGGGAATGGACAGGGCGGCTATGGCTACACCTTC.

The chain joins TRBV5-1 to TRBJ2-1; D gene unclear. This CDR3 spans 12 amino acids. Trimming pared 4 bases from V and 9 bases from J, leaving 11 bases between. The germline gives CDR1 SGHRS, CDR2 YFSETQ. CDR3 nucleotide sequence: TGCGCCAGCAGCGACCCAGGTGGTGAGCAGTTCTTC. As protein: CASSDPGGEQFF.

This clonotype was observed at least ten times. This chain links TRBV15 with TRBJ2-3; 8 nucleotides align to TRBD1. Looked up from germline, CDR1 is LNHNV and CDR2 is YYDKDF (reference sequence). V was clipped by 3 bases and J by 3 bases; unmatched bases: 8. The CDR3 contains 16 residues. The DNA for the CDR3 is TGTGCCACCAGCAGGGATGAGACAGGGGCTACAGATACGCAGTATTTT. It yields the protein CATSRDETGATDTQYF.

About this clonotype itself: The germline gene is not matched at one end of the junction; a read error may be the cause. DNA for the CDR3: TGTGCCGTCAGTCAACGACCGGGAAACACCATATATTTT. Translation gives CAVSQRPGNTIYF. V is TRBV10-3 and J is TRBJ1-3; D unresolved. From germline, CDR1 is ENHRY and CDR2 SYGVKD. The CDR3 has 13 residues.

The rearrangement joins TRBV19 to TRBJ1-2; 7 nucleotides align to TRBD1. The CDR3 has 13 residues. Germline CDR1 LNHDA, CDR2 SQIVND (reference sequence). After removal of 3 bases from V and 7 bases from J, the junction contained 5 bases not matched to a gene. The CDR3 nucleotides read TGTGCCAGTAGTATCAGGGGGGAAAGTGGCTACACCTTC. Residues: CASSIRGESGYTF. Filled out from reference TRBV19 and TRBJ1-2, the complete variable domain reads DGGITQSPKYLFRKEGQNVTLSCEQNLNHDAMYWYRQDPGQGLRLIYYSQIVNDFQKGDIAEGYSVSREKKESFPLTVTSAQKNPTAFYLCASSIRGESGYTFGSGTRLTVV.

This clonotype has at least ten counts. V and J are TRBV6-5 and TRBJ1-2; D may be TRBD1 (5 bases). The V gene lost 6 bases and the J gene lost 4 bases, with 15 bases spanning the gap. Germline V gene data show CDR1 as MNHEY and CDR2 as SVGAGI. The CDR3 length is 14 residues. The chain's CDR3 is CASRYGGLRYGYTF. CDR3 DNA sequence: TGTGCCAGCAGATACGGGGGACTACGCTATGGCTACACCTTC.

This clonotype was picked up a small number of times. The rearrangement links TRBV12-5 to TRBJ1-1; D gene ambiguous. V gave up 2 bases and J gave up 0 bases, with 7 bases separating them. CDR3 size: 14 residues. Germline V gene data show CDR1 as LGHNT and CDR2 as FRNRAP. As DNA, the CDR3 is TGTGCTAGTGGTTTGACGGATATGAACACTGAAGCTTTCTTT. This sequence encodes CASGLTDMNTEAFF.

This chain connects TRBV20-1 to TRBJ2-1; TRBD2 matches at 8 bases. The junction had 8 bases not matched to a gene; V was cut back by 0 bases and J by 7 bases. The length of the CDR3 is 15 residues. Germline-derived CDR1 and CDR2 are DFQATT and SNEGSKA (reference sequence). The CDR3 protein is CSAREAGGVVNEQFF. The CDR3 DNA reads TGCAGTGCTAGAGAGGCGGGGGGCGTGGTGAATGAGCAGTTCTTC.

This chain uses TRBV2 with TRBJ2-5, with TRBD2 matching 8 bases. Germline assignment: CDR1 SNHLY and CDR2 FYNNEI. The CDR3 runs 17 residues. V lost 6 bases, J lost 2 bases, and 14 bases stayed unmatched. In nucleotides, the CDR3 is TGTGCCAGCAGCCCATATCACCGGGAGGGCGGACAAGAGACCCAGTACTTC. It yields the protein CASSPYHREGGQETQYF.

The gene calls are TRBV12-3 or TRBV12-4 and TRBJ2-7; perhaps TRBD1 as D (5 bases). Trimming stripped 3 bases from V and 7 bases from J, with 7 bases between. The CDR3 runs to 11 residues. The CDR3 sequence is CASSFRGEQYF. Here the CDR3 DNA reads TGTGCCAGCAGTTTTAGGGGTGAGCAGTACTTC.

The genes are TRBV25-1 and TRBJ2-5; no definite D call. The V and J ends lost 8 bases and 3 bases respectively, with 25 bases between them. Germline V gene data show CDR1 as MGHDK and CDR2 as SYGVNS. The CDR3 consists of 17 residues. In nucleotides, the CDR3 is TGTGCCAGCTTACGATTGGCAGGTCAGCTTCTAAAAGAGACCCAGTACTTC. The encoded protein is CASLRLAGQLLKETQYF.